This T cell receptor (beta chain) was identified during a study of T cell repertoires and leukemia-associated antigens. Broader study findings: The four groups had similar numbers of Vbeta, Jbeta genes and CDR3s. No direct test of specificity or function was done for expanded clones.

TCRdb redid the calling of the 5' RACE reads with MiXCR, one entry per CDR3 protein. Here the sample spans 11,000 to 15,000 distinct CDR3 sequences, roughly 38% being singletons. Without fetal bovine serum, CD3+ T cells were rested overnight. This CDR3 is 15 amino acids long. V lost 4 bases to trimming and J lost 6 bases; unmatched junction nucleotides: 9. Concerning this clonotype: Its antigen is currently unknown.

The chain links TRBV5-3 to TRBJ2-1; 8 nucleotides match TRBD2. TRBV5-3 is treated as an ORF (open reading frame) with a function not yet certain. Sequencing input: CD3+ T cells sorted from blood and cultured. This TCR came from a female donor in good health. In nucleotides, the CDR3 is TGTGCCAGAAGCAGTGATAGCGGGACAATCAATGAGCAGTTCTTC. It yields the protein CARSSDSGTINEQFF.